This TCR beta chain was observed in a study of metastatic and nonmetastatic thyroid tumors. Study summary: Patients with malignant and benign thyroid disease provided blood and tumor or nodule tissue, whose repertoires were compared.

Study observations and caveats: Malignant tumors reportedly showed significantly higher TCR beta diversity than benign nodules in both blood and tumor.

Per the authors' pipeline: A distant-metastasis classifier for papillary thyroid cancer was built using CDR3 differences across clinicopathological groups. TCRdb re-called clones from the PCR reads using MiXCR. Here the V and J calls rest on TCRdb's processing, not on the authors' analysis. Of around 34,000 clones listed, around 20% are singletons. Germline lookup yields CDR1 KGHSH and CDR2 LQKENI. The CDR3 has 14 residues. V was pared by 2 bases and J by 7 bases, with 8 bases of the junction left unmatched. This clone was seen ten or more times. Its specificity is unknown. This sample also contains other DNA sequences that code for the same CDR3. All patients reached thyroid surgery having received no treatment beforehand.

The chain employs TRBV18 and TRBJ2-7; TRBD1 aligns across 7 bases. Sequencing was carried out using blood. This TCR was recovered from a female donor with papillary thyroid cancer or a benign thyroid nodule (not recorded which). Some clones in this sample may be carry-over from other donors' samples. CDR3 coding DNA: TGTGCCAGCTCACCATTGGACAGGTCTTCGGAGCAGTACTTC. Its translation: CASSPLDRSSEQYF.